The 21 T cell receptor beta chains below come from one sample, sequenced in a study of graft-versus-host responses after intestinal transplantation. The antigens for these receptors are not known. Using immunoSEQ multiplex PCR, the repertoire was profiled, and TCRdb retains in-frame clones only, with some absent. The sample carries approximately 100,000 clones, 90% recorded once. Sequenced here: unstimulated CD4+ T cells sorted from spleen or lymph node cells, sampled before intestinal transplant. The receptors here all came from a human donor who received an intestinal transplant.

This clone was seen a handful of times. The rearrangement links TRBV6-5 to TRBJ1-2; no clear D. Germline V CDR1 and CDR2: MNHEY, SVGAGI. V was shortened by 8 bases and J by 4 bases, with 8 bases between the two germline ends. The CDR3 sequence is 11 residues long. CDR3 protein: CASFSFYGYTF. The CDR3, as DNA: TGTGCCAGCTTTAGCTTCTATGGCTACACCTTC.

V usage is TRBV6-5 and J usage is TRBJ2-7; TRBD2 aligns across 7 bases. This CDR3 is built from 15 residues. Germline CDR1 MNHEY, CDR2 SVGAGI. Trimming at V came to 2 bases and at J to 1 base, leaving 5 bases not matched to a gene. The CDR3 bases are TGTGCCAGCAGTTACCAAGCGGGGCAATCCTACGAGCAGTACTTC. It yields the protein CASSYQAGQSYEQYF.

CDR3 region: CASRQGLNTEAFF. CDR3 nucleotides: TGCGCCAGCAGACAGGGGCTGAACACTGAAGCTTTCTTT. The chain employs TRBV10-1 and TRBJ1-1; 7 positions match TRBD1. This CDR3 has 13 amino acids. Germline loops: CDR1 WNHNN, CDR2 SYGVQD (reference sequence). Trimming removed 6 bases from V and 0 bases from J; junction bases left unmatched: 1.

The sample holds one count of this clone. V is TRBV5-5 and J is TRBJ1-2; 8 bases fit TRBD1. Germline V gene data show CDR1 as SGHKS and CDR2 as YYEKEE (reference sequence). The ends lost 4 bases at V and 5 bases at J; junction bases unmatched: 7. There are 14 residues in the CDR3. CDR3 DNA sequence: TGTGCCAGCAGCCCGTGGGACAGGAGTTATGGCTACACCTTC. This translates into CASSPWDRSYGYTF.

V is TRBV10-3 and J is TRBJ2-1, with D possibly matching TRBD1 (5 bases). The V end was cut by 10 bases, the J end by 2 bases, with 12 bases between. This CDR3 contains 13 residues. Germline V gene sequence: CDR1 ENHRY, CDR2 SYGVKD. The CDR3 region is CATRAGTYNEQFF. The DNA of the CDR3 is TGTGCCACCAGGGCAGGGACCTACAATGAGCAGTTCTTC.

This clone came up once. The chain combines TRBV2 with TRBJ2-7; the D gene is possibly TRBD1 (6 bases). Germline loops: CDR1 SNHLY, CDR2 FYNNEI. V was clipped by 10 bases and J by 0 bases, with 13 bases between them. The CDR3 has 13 amino acids. CDR3 nucleotides: TGTGCCACCGGGACGGACAGCTCCTACGAGCAGTACTTC. As protein: CATGTDSSYEQYF.

The genes are TRBV29-1 and TRBJ1-1; D remains unclear. The CDR3 spans 13 residues. V was cut by 4 bases and J by 0 bases, with 9 bases left in between. From germline, CDR1 is SQVTM and CDR2 ANQGSEA. CDR3 nucleotides: TGCAGCGTTGGAGGATTAATGAACACTGAAGCTTTCTTT. Translating gives CSVGGLMNTEAFF.

This clone was recorded a few times. The chain has TRBV6-1 and TRBJ1-1; D might be TRBD1 (6 bases). CDR1 MNHNS and CDR2 SASEGT come from the germline V gene. Trimming pared 6 bases from V and 1 base from J, leaving 12 bases between. This CDR3 has 14 residues. This chain's CDR3 is CASRSMDRNTEAFF. In nucleotides, the CDR3 is TGTGCCAGCAGATCTATGGACAGGAACACTGAAGCTTTCTTT.

The V call is TRBV11-3, the J call TRBJ1-1; 8 bases agree with TRBD1. Per the germline V gene, CDR1 is SGHNT and CDR2 is YENEEA. The CDR3 runs to 14 residues. Losses at the gene ends were 4 bases for V and 1 base for J; bases not matched to a gene: 2. CDR3 protein: CASSSGGPNTEAFF. CDR3 bases: TGTGCCAGCAGCTCAGGGGGCCCGAACACTGAAGCTTTCTTT.

J is TRBJ2-3 and V is TRBV5-1, with 10 positions matching TRBD2. The CDR3 covers 15 residues. Looked up from germline, CDR1 is SGHRS and CDR2 is YFSETQ. The V and J ends lost 7 bases and 2 bases, in that order; junction bases with no gene match: 7. The CDR3 coding sequence is TGCGCCAGCGGGCTAGCGGGGGTCTCCACAGATACGCAGTATTTT. Its protein product is CASGLAGVSTDTQYF.

The rearrangement links TRBV7-9 to TRBJ2-7; no firm D call. The CDR3 covers 10 residues. Germline V lookup: CDR1 SEHNR, CDR2 FQNEAQ (reference sequence). The V and J ends lost 7 bases and 5 bases respectively, with 6 bases between them. CDR3 coding DNA: TGTGCCAGCACTCCCCACGAGCAGTACTTC. Residues: CASTPHEQYF.

V is TRBV6-4 and J is TRBJ1-2; TRBD1 agrees at 8 bases. CDR3 length: 17 amino acids. Germline trimming cut 3 bases from V and 7 bases from J; bases unmatched to any gene: 16. Germline CDR1 reads MRHNA; CDR2 reads SNTAGT. The CDR3 DNA sequence: TGTGCCAGCAGTGAATCCACAGGGGGGGCGGCGGTAGGTGGCTACACCTTC. Its protein product is CASSESTGGAAVGGYTF.

This clone appeared a single time. This chain connects TRBV9 to TRBJ1-1; 7 nucleotides align to TRBD1. Germline-derived CDR1 and CDR2 are SGDLS and YYNGEE. With 7 bases clipped from V and 7 bases from J, the junction kept 7 bases outside the gene matches. The CDR3 runs 12 residues. In nucleotides, the CDR3 is TGTGCCAGCTCCAGGGGGACACATGAAGCTTTCTTT. Translation: CASSRGTHEAFF.

The V call is TRBV5-4, the J call TRBJ1-2; weak D call: TRBD1 (5 bases). The CDR3 is 13 residues long. The V end lost 1 base, the J end lost 2 bases, and 6 bases lay between the germline ends. CDR1 is SGHNT and CDR2 is YYREEE in the germline V gene (reference sequence). CDR3: CASSLRGNYGYTF. Written as DNA, the CDR3 is TGTGCCAGCAGCTTGCGGGGGAACTATGGCTACACCTTC.

The chain couples TRBV5-8 to TRBJ1-6; 7 bases map to TRBD1. Trimming cost V 4 bases and J 11 bases; bases outside gene matches: 6. Germline V gene sequence: CDR1 SGHTS, CDR2 YDEGEE. The CDR3 has 13 amino acids. CDR3 residues: CASSADRHPPLHF. The CDR3 nucleotides are TGTGCCAGCAGCGCGGACAGGCACCCACCCCTCCACTTT.

The chain links TRBV27 to TRBJ1-2, with D perhaps TRBD1 (6 bases). V lost 6 bases to trimming and J lost 2 bases, with 10 bases between them. The CDR3 contains 13 residues. Germline V CDR1 and CDR2: MNHEY, SMNVEV (reference sequence). CDR3 amino acids: CASRRGTNYGYTF. As DNA, the CDR3 is TGTGCCAGCAGGCGAGGGACAAACTATGGCTACACCTTC.

The rearrangement uses TRBV7-8 and TRBJ2-5, with 10 bases fitting TRBD2. Germline V gives CDR1 SGHVS, CDR2 FQNEAQ. The ends lost 6 bases at V and 4 bases at J; junction bases unmatched: 8. The CDR3 runs to 15 residues. The CDR3 region has the DNA TGTGCCAGCAGTTCGGCCAAGCGGGGGGGAGAGACCCAGTACTTC. Residues: CASSSAKRGGETQYF.

The chain combines TRBV4-1 with TRBJ2-2, with a weak D call TRBD2 (5 bases). V was clipped by 4 bases and J by 8 bases, with 23 bases between them. The CDR3 totals 17 residues. Looked up from germline, CDR1 is MGHRA and CDR2 is YSYEKL. The CDR3 here is CASSPGGRGPPRGELFF. The CDR3 nucleotides read TGCGCCAGCAGCCCCGGAGGAAGAGGCCCCCCAAGGGGGGAGCTGTTTTTT.

The chain employs TRBV11-3 and TRBJ1-1; D is uncertain. CDR1 is SGHNT, CDR2 YENEEA, per germline. There are 16 residues in the CDR3. Trimming removed 1 base at V and 4 bases at J, with 16 bases between. This CDR3 reads CASSLALAARGTEAFF. The CDR3, as DNA: TGTGCCAGCAGCTTAGCCCTCGCAGCCCGGGGCACTGAAGCTTTCTTT.

The chain links TRBV19 to TRBJ1-2; a weak D match, TRBD1 (5 bases). Germline V gives CDR1 LNHDA, CDR2 SQIVND (reference sequence). V was shortened by 1 base and J by 0 bases, with 12 bases between the two germline ends. The CDR3 runs to 16 residues. CDR3 residues: CASSIVFGRANYGYTF. The CDR3 DNA reads as TGTGCCAGTAGTATAGTTTTCGGCAGGGCTAACTATGGCTACACCTTC.

This clone came up once. The gene calls are TRBV9 and TRBJ1-2, with D uncertain. The length of the CDR3 is 15 residues. Trimming pared 0 bases from V and 6 bases from J, leaving 15 bases between. Germline V lookup: CDR1 SGDLS, CDR2 YYNGEE. CDR3 sequence reads: CASSVVAGPEDGYTF. The CDR3 DNA reads TGTGCCAGCAGCGTAGTAGCGGGCCCCGAGGATGGCTACACCTTC.